The 24 T cell receptor beta chains below all came from one sample that was sequenced in a study of blood T cell repertoires in COVID-19. The data were produced by immunoSEQ multiplex PCR, yet TCRdb's version contains in-frame clones alone and is incomplete. The table shows about 70,000 clones, with roughly 88% occurring only once. The sample consisted of peripheral blood. Receptor source: a human donor in a cohort sampled during active COVID-19.

The chain recombines TRBV5-4 with TRBJ1-6, with D possibly matching TRBD1 (5 bases). CDR1 is SGHNT, CDR2 YYREEE, per germline (reference sequence). The V end was cut by 1 base, the J end by 7 bases, with 9 bases between. This CDR3 is 14 amino acids long. The CDR3 bases are TGTGCCAGCAGCTTGTCCCAGGGAAATTCACCCCTCCACTTT. This codes for CASSLSQGNSPLHF.

This clone was counted between two and nine times. The V call is TRBV7-9, the J call TRBJ2-7; D is perhaps TRBD2 (5 bases). The germline gives CDR1 SEHNR, CDR2 FQNEAQ (reference sequence). Trimming took off 4 bases at V and 7 bases at J, with 14 bases between the two ends. This CDR3 spans 13 amino acids. CDR3 protein: CASSSGTRGEQYF. In nucleotides, the CDR3 is TGTGCCAGCAGCTCGGGCACCCGGGGAGAGCAGTACTTC.

The V call is TRBV28, the J call TRBJ2-5; weak D call: TRBD1 (6 bases). The CDR3 spans 15 residues. The V gene lost 4 bases and the J gene lost 2 bases, with 14 bases spanning the gap. The germline V gene encodes CDR1 MDHEN and CDR2 SYDVKM. The DNA of the CDR3 is TGTGCCAGCAGTTGGTACAGGGCCAGGCAAGAGACCCAGTACTTC. Its protein product is CASSWYRARQETQYF.

This clone occurred once. The chain combines TRBV5-4 with TRBJ2-7, with 9 bases matching TRBD2. Trimming removed 1 base from V and 3 bases from J; junction bases left unmatched: 5. Germline loops: CDR1 SGHNT, CDR2 YYREEE (reference sequence). The CDR3 extends over 15 amino acids. The CDR3 is CASSLPGGRDYEQYF. In DNA form, the CDR3 reads TGTGCCAGCAGCTTGCCGGGCGGGAGGGACTACGAGCAGTACTTC.

The chain couples TRBV29-1 to TRBJ1-1; 9 positions match TRBD1. V dropped 6 bases and J dropped 4; count of bases not matched to a gene: 6. The germline V gene encodes CDR1 SQVTM and CDR2 ANQGSEA. This CDR3 has 13 residues. The CDR3 DNA sequence: TGCAGCGTCGCGGGACAGGGTACCACTGAAGCTTTCTTT. Its translation is CSVAGQGTTEAFF.

The chain is built from TRBV28 and TRBJ2-3; 10 nucleotides align to TRBD2. The CDR3 is 17 amino acids. The V gene end was trimmed by 2 bases and the J gene end by 0 bases; junction bases not matched to a gene: 5. Germline loops: CDR1 MDHEN, CDR2 SYDVKM. The CDR3 sequence: CASSLHPSGGSTDTQYF. CDR3 sequence (DNA): TGTGCCAGCAGTTTACATCCTAGCGGGGGAAGCACAGATACGCAGTATTTT.

This chain links TRBV5-4 with TRBJ1-5; the D gene is possibly TRBD1 (6 bases). The germline gives CDR1 SGHNT, CDR2 YYREEE (reference sequence). CDR3 size: 13 residues. V lost 5 bases and J 9 bases, leaving 15 bases between the germline ends. The CDR3 protein is CASSPDSGRPQHF. The CDR3 nucleotides are TGTGCCAGCAGTCCGGACAGCGGGAGGCCCCAGCATTTT.

The chain uses TRBV4-1 and TRBJ1-2; D is possibly TRBD1 (6 bases). Germline lookup yields CDR1 MGHRA and CDR2 YSYEKL. CDR3 length: 16 residues. V lost 1 base and J lost 6, with 18 bases in between. CDR3 sequence (DNA): TGCGCCAGCAGCCAAGCGGCCGAACAGGGTTGGAATGGCTACACCTTC. Its translation: CASSQAAEQGWNGYTF.

This chain links TRBV2 with TRBJ1-2; no reliable D call. Germline V gene sequence: CDR1 SNHLY, CDR2 FYNNEI. V was cut by 7 bases and J by 5 bases, with 11 bases left in between. The CDR3 length is 12 residues. The CDR3 sequence: CASTGISYGYTF. As DNA, the CDR3 is TGTGCCAGCACGGGGATTTCTTATGGCTACACCTTC.

V gene TRBV30 combines with J gene TRBJ2-1; TRBD2 aligns across 8 bases. This CDR3 spans 12 amino acids. Trimming cost V 4 bases and J 10 bases; bases outside gene matches: 6. Germline lookup yields CDR1 GTSNPN and CDR2 SVGIG (reference sequence). CDR3 DNA: TGTGCCTGGACCCCGGGACTAGGCGAGCAGTTCTTC. Residues: CAWTPGLGEQFF.

The chain joins TRBV6-5 to TRBJ1-1; TRBD1 might be the D (6 bases). The germline gives CDR1 MNHEY, CDR2 SVGAGI. The CDR3 is 14 amino acids. Trimming pared 2 bases from V and 4 bases from J, leaving 11 bases between. The CDR3 spells CASSYGGLGTEAFF. CDR3 bases: TGTGCCAGCAGTTACGGGGGCTTGGGCACTGAAGCTTTCTTT.

This sequence joins TRBV16 and TRBJ1-2; D is possibly TRBD1 (5 bases). The germline V gene has CDR1 KGHSY and CDR2 FQNENV. V was shortened by 4 bases and J by 6 bases, with 21 bases between the two germline ends. The CDR3 covers 16 residues. The DNA for the CDR3 is TGTGCCAGCAGCCCAACTCTGACGGGGGACCTGAATGGCTACACCTTC. Translated: CASSPTLTGDLNGYTF.

This chain connects TRBV30 to TRBJ2-5; the D is unclear. Germline CDR1 is GTSNPN and CDR2 is SVGIG (reference sequence). The CDR3 sequence is 13 residues long. The ends were cut back, 0 bases at V and 1 base at J, with 6 bases in the middle. In nucleotides, the CDR3 is TGTGCCTGGAGTGTAGACTTCCAAGAGACCCAGTACTTC. Translating it yields CAWSVDFQETQYF.

This clone was counted once. The genes are TRBV5-1 and TRBJ2-3; 7 bases match TRBD1. Germline V lookup: CDR1 SGHRS, CDR2 YFSETQ. The CDR3 has 13 amino acids. V lost 1 base, J lost 6 bases, and 2 bases stayed unmatched. In DNA form, the CDR3 reads TGCGCCAGCAGCTTGAGGGGGCACGATACGCAGTATTTT. Translating gives CASSLRGHDTQYF.

V gene TRBV6-5 combines with J gene TRBJ2-2; 7 nucleotides agree with TRBD2. The V and J ends lost 4 bases and 3 bases, in that order; junction bases with no gene match: 8. From germline, CDR1 is MNHEY and CDR2 SVGAGI. The CDR3 has 16 residues. Here the CDR3 DNA reads TGTGCCAGCAGTTCGTTGGCTAGCGGTTACACCGGGGAGCTGTTTTTT. This sequence encodes CASSSLASGYTGELFF.

The chain carries TRBV5-1 and TRBJ2-3; TRBD2 matches at 9 bases. The V gene's germline CDR1 is SGHRS and CDR2 YFSETQ. The trim removed 4 bases at V and 0 bases at J, leaving 3 bases unmatched. The CDR3 has 15 amino acids. DNA for the CDR3: TGCGCCAGCAGCCTCCTAGCGGGGAGCACAGATACGCAGTATTTT. Its protein product is CASSLLAGSTDTQYF.

The chain joins TRBV13 to TRBJ2-3; D gene unclear. V dropped 2 bases and J dropped 3 bases, with 3 bases sitting between them. The V gene's germline CDR1 is PRHDT and CDR2 FYEKMQ (reference sequence). This CDR3 has 12 amino acids. CDR3 amino acids: CASSLRTDTQYF. In DNA form, the CDR3 reads TGTGCCAGCAGCTTACGGACAGATACGCAGTATTTT.

This chain joins TRBV6-6 and TRBJ1-5, with 7 bases aligning to TRBD1. The CDR3 totals 14 residues. After removal of 6 bases from V and 7 bases from J, the junction contained 9 bases not matched to a gene. The germline V gene has CDR1 MNHNY and CDR2 SVGAGI (reference sequence). CDR3 protein: CASRPGTATQPQHF. Written as DNA, the CDR3 is TGTGCCAGCAGACCCGGGACAGCGACCCAGCCCCAGCATTTT.

This chain uses TRBV2 with TRBJ2-1; 10 bases are a match to TRBD2. Trimming removed 3 bases from V and 7 bases from J; junction bases left unmatched: 6. Germline lookup yields CDR1 SNHLY and CDR2 FYNNEI. This CDR3 is built from 15 residues. CDR3 bases: TGTGCCAGCAGTGACCTAGCGGGGGCCGGGAATGAGCAGTTCTTC. It translates to CASSDLAGAGNEQFF.

The V and J genes are TRBV6-5 and TRBJ2-7; 7 positions match TRBD2. The germline CDR1 and CDR2 sequences are MNHEY and SVGAGI. J was trimmed by 1 base and V by 6 bases; bases with no gene match: 6. This CDR3 has 14 amino acids. The DNA of the CDR3 is TGTGCCAGCAGAGACAGCGGGGAATCCTACGAGCAGTACTTC. Encoded protein: CASRDSGESYEQYF.

CDR3 bases: TGTGCCAGCAGCTCCAGGACTAGCGGGGTTACCGGGGAGCTGTTTTTT. Its protein is CASSSRTSGVTGELFF. J is TRBJ2-2 and V is TRBV7-8, with 12 bases lining up with TRBD2. Germline trimming cut 4 bases from V and 5 bases from J; bases unmatched to any gene: 5. Germline CDR1 is SGHVS and CDR2 is FQNEAQ. This CDR3 contains 16 residues.

The chain employs TRBV6-2 or TRBV6-3 and TRBJ1-5; no definite D call. There are 12 residues in the CDR3. Germline assignment: CDR1 MNHEY and CDR2 SVGEGT. With 6 bases removed from V and 7 bases from J, the gap between germline ends came to 10 bases. Here the CDR3 reads CASSQGSQPQHF. CDR3 DNA: TGTGCCAGCAGCCAAGGGAGCCAGCCCCAGCATTTT.

CDR3 sequence reads: CASSLQGTNTEAFF. CDR3 coding DNA: TGTGCCAGCAGCTTACAGGGGACGAACACTGAAGCTTTCTTT. The chain couples TRBV7-8 to TRBJ1-1, with a weak D call TRBD1 (6 bases). Trimming took off 2 bases at V and 1 base at J, with 8 bases between the two ends. Germline CDR1 is SGHVS and CDR2 is FQNEAQ. The CDR3 sequence is 14 residues long.

The chain links TRBV11-2 to TRBJ2-2, with D maybe TRBD2 (5 bases). The ends were cut back, 1 base at V and 4 bases at J, with 10 bases in the middle. The CDR3 covers 15 residues. Germline V gene lookup returns CDR1 SGHAT and CDR2 FQNNGV. The CDR3 is CASSLVLATTGELFF. As DNA, the CDR3 is TGTGCCAGCAGCTTAGTTTTAGCGACCACCGGGGAGCTGTTTTTT.